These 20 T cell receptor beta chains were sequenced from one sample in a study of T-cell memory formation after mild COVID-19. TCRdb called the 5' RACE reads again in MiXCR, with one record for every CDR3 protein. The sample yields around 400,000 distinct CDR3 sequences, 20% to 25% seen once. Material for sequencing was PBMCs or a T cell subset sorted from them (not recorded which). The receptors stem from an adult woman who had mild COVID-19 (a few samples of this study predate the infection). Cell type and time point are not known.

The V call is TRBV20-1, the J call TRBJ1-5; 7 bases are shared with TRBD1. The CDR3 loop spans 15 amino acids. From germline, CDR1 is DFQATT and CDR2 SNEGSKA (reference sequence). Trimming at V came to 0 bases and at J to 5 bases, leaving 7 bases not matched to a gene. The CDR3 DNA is TGCAGTGCTAGAGATGCCCGGAGGGGGCATCAGCCCCAGCATTTT. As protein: CSARDARRGHQPQHF.

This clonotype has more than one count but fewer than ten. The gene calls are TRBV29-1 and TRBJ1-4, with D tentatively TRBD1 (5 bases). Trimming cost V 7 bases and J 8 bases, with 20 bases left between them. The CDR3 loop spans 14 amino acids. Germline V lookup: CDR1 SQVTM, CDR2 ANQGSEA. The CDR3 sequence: CSAGNRDGGEKLFF. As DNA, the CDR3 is TGCAGCGCCGGGAACCGGGACGGCGGCGAAAAACTGTTTTTT.

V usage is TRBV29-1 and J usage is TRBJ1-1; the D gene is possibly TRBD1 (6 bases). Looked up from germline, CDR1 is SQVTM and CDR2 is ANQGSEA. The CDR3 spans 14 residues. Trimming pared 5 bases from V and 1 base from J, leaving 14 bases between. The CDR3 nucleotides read TGCAGCGTTCAACAGGGAGGGGAGAACACTGAAGCTTTCTTT. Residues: CSVQQGGENTEAFF. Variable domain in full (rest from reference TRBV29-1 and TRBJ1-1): SAVISQKPSRDICQRGTSLTIQCQVDSQVTMMFWYRQQPGQSLTLIATANQGSEATYESGFVIDKFPISRPNLTFSTLTVSNMSPEDSSIYLCSVQQGGENTEAFFGQGTRLTVV.

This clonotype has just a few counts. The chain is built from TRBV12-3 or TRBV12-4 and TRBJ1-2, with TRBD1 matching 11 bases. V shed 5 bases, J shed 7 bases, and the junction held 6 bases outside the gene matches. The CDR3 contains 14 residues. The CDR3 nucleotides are TGTGCCAGCAGTGCCTTGGGACAGGGGGTTGGCTACACCTTC. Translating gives CASSALGQGVGYTF.

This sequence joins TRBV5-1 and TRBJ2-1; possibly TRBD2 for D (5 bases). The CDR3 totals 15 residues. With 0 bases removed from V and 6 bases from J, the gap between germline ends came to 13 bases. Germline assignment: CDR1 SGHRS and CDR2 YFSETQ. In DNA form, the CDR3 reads TGCGCCAGCAGCTTGGGGGCGGGCCTTTCCAATGAGCAGTTCTTC. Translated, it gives CASSLGAGLSNEQFF. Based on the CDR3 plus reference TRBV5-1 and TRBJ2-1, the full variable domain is KAGVTQTPRYLIKTRGQQVTLSCSPISGHRSVSWYQQTPGQGLQFLFEYFSETQRNKGNFPGRFSGRQFSNSRSEMNVSTLELGDSALYLCASSLGAGLSNEQFFGPGTRLTVL.

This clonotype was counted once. CDR3 nucleotides: TGCGCCAGCAGCTTGGTAGGGGGGACTAGCGTTCAAGAGACCCAGTACTTC. Protein sequence: CASSLVGGTSVQETQYF. The gene calls are TRBV5-1 and TRBJ2-5; 10 bases are a match to TRBD2. In germline, CDR1 is SGHRS, CDR2 YFSETQ. This CDR3 comprises 17 residues. The V segment lost 0 bases and the J segment 2 bases; nucleotides outside the gene matches: 7.

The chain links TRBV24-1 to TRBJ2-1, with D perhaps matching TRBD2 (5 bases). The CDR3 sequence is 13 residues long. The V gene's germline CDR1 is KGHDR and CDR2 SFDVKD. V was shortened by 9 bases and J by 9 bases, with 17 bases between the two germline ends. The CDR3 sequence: CATQTRGGFEQFF. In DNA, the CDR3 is TGTGCCACCCAAACTCGAGGAGGCTTTGAGCAGTTCTTC.

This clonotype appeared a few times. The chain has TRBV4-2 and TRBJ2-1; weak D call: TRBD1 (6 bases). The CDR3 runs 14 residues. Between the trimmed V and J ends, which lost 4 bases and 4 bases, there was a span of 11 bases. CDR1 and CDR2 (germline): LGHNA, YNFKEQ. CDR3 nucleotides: TGTGCCAGCAGCCGTCACAGGGATTACAATGAGCAGTTCTTC. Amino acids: CASSRHRDYNEQFF.

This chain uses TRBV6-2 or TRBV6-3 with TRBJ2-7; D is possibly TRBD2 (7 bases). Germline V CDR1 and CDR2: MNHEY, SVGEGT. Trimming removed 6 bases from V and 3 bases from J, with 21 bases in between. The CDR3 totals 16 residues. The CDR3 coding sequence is TGTGCCAGCAGCGACCCGGGGGGCAGGAACCTCTACGAGCAGTACTTC. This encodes CASSDPGGRNLYEQYF.

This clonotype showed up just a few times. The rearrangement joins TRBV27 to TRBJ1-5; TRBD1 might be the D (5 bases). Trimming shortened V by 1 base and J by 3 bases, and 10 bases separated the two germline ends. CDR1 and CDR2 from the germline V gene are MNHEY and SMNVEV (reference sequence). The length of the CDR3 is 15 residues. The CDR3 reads CASSLYKGHNQPQHF. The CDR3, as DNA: TGTGCCAGCAGTTTATATAAGGGGCACAATCAGCCCCAGCATTTT.

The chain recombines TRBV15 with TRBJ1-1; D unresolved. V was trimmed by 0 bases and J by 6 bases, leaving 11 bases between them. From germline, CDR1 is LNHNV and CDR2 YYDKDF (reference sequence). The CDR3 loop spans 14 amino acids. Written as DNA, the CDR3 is TGTGCCACCAGCAGAGATGGTCCGTTTTCTGAAGCTTTCTTT. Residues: CATSRDGPFSEAFF.

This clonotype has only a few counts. CDR3 bases: TGTGCCATCAGTGAGAAAAGCGAGACCCAGTACTTC. Translated: CAISEKSETQYF. The V and J genes are TRBV10-3 and TRBJ2-5, with no clear D. Germline V gene lookup returns CDR1 ENHRY and CDR2 SYGVKD. The CDR3 runs to 12 residues. V gave up 2 bases and J gave up 5 bases, with 6 bases separating them.

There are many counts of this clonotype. In DNA form, the CDR3 reads TGCGCCAGCAGCTTCGGTCGGGAGACCCAGTACTTC. Translating it yields CASSFGRETQYF. This chain uses TRBV5-1 with TRBJ2-5; D is undetermined. Trimming took off 2 bases at V and 5 bases at J, with 7 bases between the two ends. Per germline, CDR1 SGHRS and CDR2 YFSETQ. This CDR3 spans 12 amino acids.

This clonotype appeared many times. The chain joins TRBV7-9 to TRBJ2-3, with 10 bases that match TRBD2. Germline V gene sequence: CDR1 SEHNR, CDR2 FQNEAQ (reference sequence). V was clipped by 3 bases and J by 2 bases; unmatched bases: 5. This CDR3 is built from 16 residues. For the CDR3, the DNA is TGTGCCAGCAGCTTTCGGACTAGCGGATCCACAGATACGCAGTATTTT. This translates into CASSFRTSGSTDTQYF.

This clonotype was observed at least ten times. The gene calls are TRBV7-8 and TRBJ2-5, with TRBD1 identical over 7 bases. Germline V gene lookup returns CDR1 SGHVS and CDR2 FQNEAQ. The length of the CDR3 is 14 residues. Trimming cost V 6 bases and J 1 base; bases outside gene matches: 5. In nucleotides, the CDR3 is TGTGCCAGCAGTCCCAGGGACAGCCAAGAGACCCAGTACTTC. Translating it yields CASSPRDSQETQYF.

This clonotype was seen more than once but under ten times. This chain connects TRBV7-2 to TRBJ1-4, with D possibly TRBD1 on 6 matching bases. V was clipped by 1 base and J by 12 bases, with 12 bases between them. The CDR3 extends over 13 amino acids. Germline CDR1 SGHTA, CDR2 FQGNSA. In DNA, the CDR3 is TGTGCCAGCAGCTTAGAACGGGGGGCTGAACTGTTTTTT. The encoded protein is CASSLERGAELFF. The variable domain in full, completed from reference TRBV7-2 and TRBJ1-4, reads GAGVSQSPSNKVTEKGKDVELRCDPISGHTALYWYRQSLGQGLEFLIYFQGNSAPDKSGLPSDRFSAERTGGSVSTLTIQRTQQEDSAVYLCASSLERGAELFFGSGTQLSVL.

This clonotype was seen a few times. CDR3 protein: CSVISGYFSTDTQYF. CDR3 in DNA: TGCAGCGTTATATCAGGCTATTTTAGCACAGATACGCAGTATTTT. The chain joins TRBV29-1 to TRBJ2-3; no firm D call. The V gene's germline CDR1 is SQVTM and CDR2 ANQGSEA. Trimming removed 5 bases from V and 0 bases from J, with 15 bases in between. The CDR3 sequence is 15 residues long.

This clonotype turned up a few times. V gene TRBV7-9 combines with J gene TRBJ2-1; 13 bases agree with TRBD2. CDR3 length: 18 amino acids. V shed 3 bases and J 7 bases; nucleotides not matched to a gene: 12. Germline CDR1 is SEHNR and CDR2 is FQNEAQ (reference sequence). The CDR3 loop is CASSFPSGTSGTRNEQFF. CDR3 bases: TGTGCCAGCAGCTTTCCCTCCGGGACTAGCGGGACCAGGAATGAGCAGTTCTTC.

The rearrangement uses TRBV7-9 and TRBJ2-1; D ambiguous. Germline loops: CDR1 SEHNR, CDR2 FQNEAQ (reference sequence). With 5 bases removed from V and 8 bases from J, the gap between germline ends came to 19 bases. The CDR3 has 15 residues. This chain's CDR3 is CASSLNRLKADEQFF. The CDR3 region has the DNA TGTGCCAGCAGCCTGAACCGGCTAAAAGCTGATGAGCAGTTCTTC.

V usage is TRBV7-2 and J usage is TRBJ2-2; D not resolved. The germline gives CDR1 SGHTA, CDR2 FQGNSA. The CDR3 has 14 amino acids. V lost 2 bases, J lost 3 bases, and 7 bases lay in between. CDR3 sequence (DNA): TGTGCCAGCAGCTTACACTCGTACACCGGGGAGCTGTTTTTT. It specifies CASSLHSYTGELFF.